A selection of T cell receptor beta chains follows, all from one sample in a study of vaccination effects on CD4 cells after COVID-19. Using immunoSEQ multiplex PCR, the repertoire was profiled, and TCRdb retains in-frame clones only, with some absent. The sample includes tens of thousands of clones, roughly 76% of them seen just once. These receptors have no identified antigens. The input for sequencing was CD4+ T cells from PBMCs cultured with HCoV-NL63 spike peptides, taken before COVID-19 vaccination. These TCRs come from a human donor who received a COVID-19 vaccine. Each CDR3 is given with its conserved first and last residue. The order of the fields is V gene, J gene, CDR3 protein.

V: TRBV24-1; J: TRBJ2-2; CDR3: CATRDLGGTGELFF
V: TRBV29-1; J: TRBJ1-2; CDR3: CSVEPVLAQGRRRTF
V: TRBV2; J: TRBJ2-2; CDR3: CASKGDGRVAGELFF
V: TRBV19; J: TRBJ1-5; CDR3: CASSIVLGGGRDQPQHF
V: TRBV30; J: TRBJ1-5; CDR3: CAWNGGLVNQPQHF
V: TRBV12-3/TRBV12-4; J: TRBJ1-2; CDR3: CASSGHRGDGYTF
V: TRBV7-3; J: TRBJ2-2; CDR3: CASSLESISGELFF
V: TRBV18; J: TRBJ2-3; CDR3: CASSLSSGGTTDTQYF
V: TRBV21-1; J: TRBJ2-5; CDR3: CASSKGGASGDLETQYF
V: TRBV18; J: TRBJ1-6; CDR3: CASSPSPQNSPLHF
V: TRBV5-1; J: TRBJ2-1; CDR3: CASSLAGVRGGSYNEQFF
V: TRBV30; J: TRBJ1-5; CDR3: CAWSVGGRESPQHF
V: TRBV6-5; J: TRBJ1-6; CDR3: CASAMFNSPLHF
V: TRBV24-1; J: TRBJ2-2; CDR3: CATSVTGTGGTGELFF
V: TRBV25-1; J: TRBJ1-2; CDR3: CASSTEGGTIGYTF
V: TRBV9; J: TRBJ1-4; CDR3: CASSAGPTNEKLFF
V: TRBV28; J: TRBJ1-2; CDR3: CASSPNRGPYGYTF
V: TRBV28; J: TRBJ1-5; CDR3: CASSPTGGQPQHF
V: TRBV5-1; J: TRBJ1-6; CDR3: CASSDGGTENSPLHF
V: TRBV7-2; J: TRBJ1-1; CDR3: CASSSRMNTEAFF
V: TRBV5-4; J: TRBJ2-3; CDR3: CASSLRVQESTDTQYF
V: TRBV19; J: TRBJ2-3; CDR3: CASSIVGGGGDTQYF
V: TRBV6-5; J: TRBJ1-4; CDR3: CASTGLGTNEKLFF
V: TRBV4-2; J: TRBJ2-5; CDR3: CASSLHLYQETQYF
V: TRBV12-3/TRBV12-4; J: TRBJ2-5; CDR3: CASRQGAGETQYF
V: TRBV9; J: TRBJ2-3; CDR3: CASSASTSGVLTGDTQYF
V: TRBV24-1; J: TRBJ2-5; CDR3: CATNAGDYETQYF
V: TRBV6-5; J: TRBJ2-3; CDR3: CASRGTVSTDTQYF
V: TRBV11-3; J: TRBJ2-1; CDR3: CASSLDRLAGHNEQFF
V: TRBV7-9; J: TRBJ2-1; CDR3: CASSLAVGPSRNEQFF
V: TRBV10-3; J: TRBJ1-2; CDR3: CAISATGGYTF
V: TRBV28; J: TRBJ2-1; CDR3: CASSLFRDEIGNEQFF
V: TRBV7-2; J: TRBJ2-3; CDR3: CASSLGGGADTQYF
V: TRBV11-2; J: TRBJ2-2; CDR3: CASSLDINTGELFF
V: TRBV19; J: TRBJ2-5; CDR3: CASSLGQGIQETQYF
V: TRBV6-1; J: TRBJ1-2; CDR3: CASSEAGQGFYGYTF
V: TRBV29-1; J: TRBJ2-5; CDR3: CSVESDQETQYF
V: TRBV5-1; J: TRBJ2-1; CDR3: CASSLYRKVEQFF
V: TRBV5-1; J: TRBJ1-2; CDR3: CASSFDPGNNYGYTF
V: TRBV7-2; J: TRBJ2-5; CDR3: CASSPGGGPVEETQYF
V: TRBV7-3; J: TRBJ2-2; CDR3: CASSPPGGSNTGELFF
V: TRBV2; J: TRBJ2-5; CDR3: CASSVGRLKETQYF
V: TRBV7-9; J: TRBJ1-3; CDR3: CASRPRGTGDFLSGNTIYF
V: TRBV7-9; J: TRBJ2-5; CDR3: CASSLALGQGEETQYF
V: TRBV11-3; J: TRBJ2-2; CDR3: CASSRGPTGELFF
V: TRBV9; J: TRBJ2-3; CDR3: CASSVASSTDTQYF
V: TRBV30; J: TRBJ2-2; CDR3: CAWSARLGQGWDTGELFF
V: TRBV18; J: TRBJ2-1; CDR3: CASSPGGGNEQFF
V: TRBV30; J: TRBJ1-4; CDR3: CAWSGQATEKLFF
V: TRBV9; J: TRBJ2-5; CDR3: CASSVGASGATPETQYF
V: TRBV18; J: TRBJ1-2; CDR3: CASSPSGEPDYTF
V: TRBV5-1; J: TRBJ2-5; CDR3: CASKGLAGVQETQYF
V: TRBV19; J: TRBJ1-1; CDR3: CASSSRDRGRNTEAFF
V: TRBV7-9; J: TRBJ1-6; CDR3: CASSRTGAYDSPLHF
V: TRBV18; J: TRBJ2-1; CDR3: CASSPPTSARDEQFF
V: TRBV7-2; J: TRBJ1-5; CDR3: CASSLRGGNQPQHF
V: TRBV15; J: TRBJ1-2; CDR3: CATSRGNYGYTF
V: TRBV6-4; J: TRBJ1-5; CDR3: CASSDIVGFHQPQHF
V: TRBV6-5; J: TRBJ2-1; CDR3: CASRRDLYNEQFF
V: TRBV2; J: TRBJ1-4; CDR3: CASSARGPTNEKLFF